This TCR beta chain was recorded in a study of blood T cell repertoires in COVID-19. The junction had 4 bases not matched to a gene; V was cut back by 2 bases and J by 5 bases. CDR3 length equals 14 residues. Germline lookup yields CDR1 SGDLS and CDR2 YYNGEE. Sequenced by immunoSEQ multiplex PCR; TCRdb stores in-frame clones only, minus some. Of more than 300,000 clones in the sample, 70% to 90% were seen once. The sample was peripheral blood. The chain joins TRBV9 to TRBJ2-5; 9 bases are shared with TRBD1. This clonotype was sampled from a woman in her 30s with COVID-19, enrolled during active disease. This chain's CDR3 is CASSVDRGSETQYF. The CDR3, as DNA: TGTGCCAGCAGCGTCGACAGGGGGAGCGAGACCCAGTACTTC.